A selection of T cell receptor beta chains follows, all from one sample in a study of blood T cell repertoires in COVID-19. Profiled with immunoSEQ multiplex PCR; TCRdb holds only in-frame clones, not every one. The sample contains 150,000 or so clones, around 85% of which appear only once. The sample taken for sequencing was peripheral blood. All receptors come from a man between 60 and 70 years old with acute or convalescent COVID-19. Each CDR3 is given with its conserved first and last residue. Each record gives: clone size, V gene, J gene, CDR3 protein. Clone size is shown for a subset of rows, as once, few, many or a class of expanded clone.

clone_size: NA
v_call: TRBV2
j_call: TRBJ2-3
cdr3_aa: CASSDYRGTDTQYF

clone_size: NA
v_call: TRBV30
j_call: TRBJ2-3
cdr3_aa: CAWRGLGRASTDTQYF

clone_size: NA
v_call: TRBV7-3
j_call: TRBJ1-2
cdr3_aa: CASSPSKEAVYGYTF

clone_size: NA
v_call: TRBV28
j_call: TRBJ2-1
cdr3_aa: CASSLSRALGSYNEQFF

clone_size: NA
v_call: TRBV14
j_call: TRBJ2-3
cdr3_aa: CASSPLTGYTDTQYF

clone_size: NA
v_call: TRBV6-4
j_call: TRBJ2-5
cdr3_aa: CASSDPYSVAGEETQYF

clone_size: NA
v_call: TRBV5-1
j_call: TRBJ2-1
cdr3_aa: CASSPSAGGPSYNEQFF

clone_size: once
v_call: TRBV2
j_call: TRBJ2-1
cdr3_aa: CASTEGEYNEQFF

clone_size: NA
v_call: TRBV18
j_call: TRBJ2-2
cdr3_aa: CASSPSGGTGELFF

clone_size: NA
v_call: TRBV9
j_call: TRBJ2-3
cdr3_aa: CASSKDQGAPTDTQYF

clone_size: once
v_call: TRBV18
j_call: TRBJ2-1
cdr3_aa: CASSPEVLEQFF